The entry that follows covers one T cell receptor (beta chain) sequence. The antigen remains unidentified. The data were obtained in a study of a mutant IDH1 vaccine in newly diagnosed glioma. Study in general: Each patient was administered eight vaccinations, scheduled in weeks 1, 3, 5, 7, 11, 15, 19 and 23. Radiotherapy, temozolomide, or both had been given previously, and both were given to most. Mean patient age was approximately 40 years; about 60% were male and approximately 38% female. Following radiotherapy alone, or alongside temozolomide cycles, vaccination was started after an interval of 4-6 weeks.

Germline V lookup: CDR1 SEHNR, CDR2 FQNEAQ (reference sequence). The CDR3 sequence is 15 residues long. Trimming stripped 1 base from V and 7 bases from J, with 14 bases between. TCRdb keeps only in-frame clones here, not all; method: immunoSEQ multiplex PCR. The sample contains 35,000 to 50,000 clones, approximately 90% of which appear only once. Specified time point: week 23, last vaccination. A 20-mer mutant IDH1 peptide at 300 ug was injected subcutaneously with topical imiquimod. V gene TRBV7-9 combines with J gene TRBJ2-1, with D possibly matching TRBD2 (5 bases). The sample was PBMCs, taken from a glioma patient whose treatment included an IDH1 peptide vaccine. The source of this sequence is a man aged 50-60 years with glioma. In nucleotides, the CDR3 is TGTGCCAGCAGCTTAGGGACTCGCCACTATAATGAGCAGTTCTTC. Its translation is CASSLGTRHYNEQFF.